The 22 T cell receptor beta chains below all came from one sample that was sequenced in a study of blood T cells in healthy people across ages. With a J-beta primer mix and a sample-barcoded 5' primer, a second PCR ran 7 to 11 cycles. MiXCR, applied by TCRdb to the 5' RACE reads, yields one record per CDR3 protein. The top ten hold under 15% of the sample, which has roughly 800,000 distinct CDR3 sequences, about 36% seen once. The sample was blood. These receptors were taken from a man aged 18 to 29 in good health.

The chain joins TRBV7-9 to TRBJ1-1; D is unclear. Germline CDR1 SEHNR, CDR2 FQNEAQ (reference sequence). CDR3 size: 15 residues. The V end was cut by 5 bases, the J end by 5 bases, with 18 bases between. In DNA form, the CDR3 reads TGTGCCAGCAGCGATCAAGGGCGGCGGAGAACTGAAGCTTTCTTT. As protein: CASSDQGRRRTEAFF.

For this clonotype: Being one base from a much bigger clone, this may be a read error. This chain uses TRBV7-9 with TRBJ2-3, with D maybe TRBD2 (5 bases). CDR1 is SEHNR, CDR2 FQNEAQ, per germline (reference sequence). The CDR3 totals 15 residues. In nucleotides, the CDR3 is TGTGCCAGCAGCTTAGCGGCCTATCTGGGAGATGCGCAGTATTTT. Amino acid sequence: CASSLAAYLGDAQYF.

V usage is TRBV5-6 and J usage is TRBJ2-7, with D perhaps being TRBD1 or TRBD2 (5 bases each). V lost 10 bases and J 4 bases, leaving 18 bases between the germline ends. This CDR3 region has 13 residues. From germline, CDR1 is SGHDT and CDR2 YYEEEE. CDR3 nucleotides: TGTGCCGGGGACCTCCGAGGATTATACGAGCAGTACTTC. Translation gives CAGDLRGLYEQYF.

The V gene is TRBV5-1, the J gene TRBJ1-5, with 7 bases lining up with TRBD1. The germline V gene has CDR1 SGHRS and CDR2 YFSETQ. Trimming took 4 bases from V and 5 from J; bases not matched to a gene: 6. The CDR3 runs 14 residues. CDR3 amino acids: CASSPYRGDQPQHF. CDR3 sequence (DNA): TGCGCCAGCAGCCCATACAGGGGCGATCAGCCCCAGCATTTT.

The chain uses TRBV7-9 and TRBJ2-7; 8 nucleotides line up with TRBD1. From germline, CDR1 is SEHNR and CDR2 FQNEAQ (reference sequence). The V and J ends lost 2 bases and 0 bases, in that order; junction bases with no gene match: 6. This CDR3 has 16 residues. The CDR3 DNA sequence: TGTGCCAGCAGCTTACGACAGGGGACCTACTCCTACGAGCAGTACTTC. This sequence encodes CASSLRQGTYSYEQYF. Full variable domain (missing parts from reference TRBV7-9 and TRBJ2-7): DTGVSQNPRHKITKRGQNVTFRCDPISEHNRLYWYRQTLGQGPEFLTYFQNEAQLEKSRLLSDRFSAERPKGSFSTLEIQRTEQGDSAMYLCASSLRQGTYSYEQYFGPGTRLTVT.

The rearrangement uses TRBV6-5 and TRBJ1-1; 7 nucleotides agree with TRBD1. The CDR3 sequence is 18 residues long. Germline CDR1 is MNHEY and CDR2 is SVGAGI. Trimming took 1 base from V and 5 from J; bases not matched to a gene: 16. As DNA, the CDR3 is TGTGCCAGCAGTTACTATCCCGACAGGGCGGGGGCGCCGACTGAAGCTTTCTTT. Translation gives CASSYYPDRAGAPTEAFF.

This clonotype was detected many times. The V gene is TRBV4-3, the J gene TRBJ2-5; 15 bases are shared with TRBD2. Germline CDR1 LGHNA, CDR2 YSLEER. The CDR3 contains 20 residues. Trimming cost V 0 bases and J 1 base; bases outside gene matches: 9. The CDR3 reads CASSQDYRGTSGGFQETQYF. CDR3 nucleotide sequence: TGCGCCAGCAGCCAAGATTATAGAGGGACTAGCGGGGGGTTCCAAGAGACCCAGTACTTC.

This clonotype has at least ten counts. The chain couples TRBV7-2 to TRBJ2-3, with a weak D call TRBD1 (6 bases). In germline, CDR1 is SGHTA, CDR2 FQGNSA. The CDR3 covers 16 residues. Trimming removed 4 bases at V and 0 bases at J, with 14 bases between. The CDR3 is CASSSRTVASTDTQYF. CDR3 nucleotide sequence: TGTGCCAGCAGCTCCAGGACAGTTGCTAGCACAGATACGCAGTATTTT.

This clonotype was observed a few times. The V gene is TRBV15, the J gene TRBJ2-1; the D is unclear. The V end was cut by 3 bases, the J end by 7 bases, with 10 bases between. CDR3 size: 13 residues. CDR1 is LNHNV and CDR2 is YYDKDF in the germline V gene (reference sequence). CDR3 sequence (DNA): TGTGCCACCAGCAGGTCAGCGCCGAATGAGCAGTTCTTC. Its translation is CATSRSAPNEQFF.

The chain combines TRBV10-3 with TRBJ2-7; D might be TRBD1 (5 bases). This CDR3 has 19 residues. Deletions cut 0 bases from V and 7 bases from J, with 28 bases between. Germline lookup yields CDR1 ENHRY and CDR2 SYGVKD. The CDR3 bases are TGTGCCATCAGTGAGTCGGACCCCGCCGGGCAGGGAACCTACAATGAGCAGTACTTC. This translates into CAISESDPAGQGTYNEQYF.

Worth noting for this clonotype: At one end the junction does not follow the germline gene, possibly because of a read error. V is TRBV6-1 and J is TRBJ2-3; TRBD2 matches at 15 bases. Germline CDR1 reads MNHNS; CDR2 reads SASEGT. This CDR3 contains 16 residues. The CDR3 spells CVSSEGLAGGTDTQYF. The CDR3 DNA reads TGTGTCAGCAGTGAAGGACTAGCGGGGGGGACAGATACGCAGTATTTT.

The rearrangement joins TRBV29-1 to TRBJ1-2; D is possibly TRBD1 (6 bases). V gave up 7 bases and J gave up 8 bases, with 20 bases separating them. This CDR3 has 13 residues. The V gene's germline CDR1 is SQVTM and CDR2 ANQGSEA. CDR3: CSAHVGGLGGYTF. The CDR3 nucleotides read TGCAGCGCCCACGTCGGGGGGCTGGGAGGCTACACCTTC.

This sequence joins TRBV20-1 and TRBJ2-1, with TRBD1 as a possible D gene (6 bases). With the DNA end fitting TRBJ2-7 better, the J assignment may be wrong. The V gene's germline CDR1 is DFQATT and CDR2 SNEGSKA (reference sequence). CDR3 length: 14 residues. In DNA, the CDR3 is TGCAGTGCGGGGGCCCATAGCTCCTACAATGAGCAGTACTTC. Amino acid sequence: CSAGAHSSYNEQYF.

The rearrangement links TRBV2 to TRBJ2-7, with TRBD1 identical over 8 bases. The V gene end was trimmed by 11 bases and the J gene end by 4 bases; junction bases not matched to a gene: 10. The CDR3 contains 13 residues. Germline V gene sequence: CDR1 SNHLY, CDR2 FYNNEI. The CDR3 coding sequence is TGTGCCGGCCGCGGACAGGGACGATACGAGCAGTACTTC. It specifies CAGRGQGRYEQYF.

The chain links TRBV2 to TRBJ2-3; no definite D call. V lost 2 bases and J lost 10, with 4 bases in between. This CDR3 spans 10 amino acids. Per the germline V gene, CDR1 is SNHLY and CDR2 is FYNNEI. CDR3 sequence (DNA): TGTGCCAGCAGTGAACGTTCGCAGTATTTT. Its translation is CASSERSQYF.

This clonotype appeared a few times. V usage is TRBV12-3 or TRBV12-4 and J usage is TRBJ1-1; no clear D. The V and J ends lost 2 bases and 2 bases respectively, with 6 bases between them. CDR3 size: 13 residues. CDR3 in amino acids: CASSLKSNTEAFF. CDR3 bases: TGTGCCAGCAGTTTAAAAAGTAACACTGAAGCTTTCTTT.

This clonotype was seen a handful of times. The CDR3 bases are TGTGCCAGCAGCTTATCTAGCGGGGGACCCACGCAGTATTTT. Residues: CASSLSSGGPTQYF. This rearrangement joins TRBV7-2 to TRBJ2-3, with TRBD2 matching over 10 bases. The CDR3 covers 14 residues. In germline, CDR1 is SGHTA, CDR2 FQGNSA. V lost 2 bases and J lost 9; bases outside the gene matches: 5. Complete variable domain (other parts from reference TRBV7-2 and TRBJ2-3): GAGVSQSPSNKVTEKGKDVELRCDPISGHTALYWYRQSLGQGLEFLIYFQGNSAPDKSGLPSDRFSAERTGGSVSTLTIQRTQQEDSAVYLCASSLSSGGPTQYFGPGTRLTVL.

This clonotype was observed a handful of times. The chain is built from TRBV20-1 and TRBJ1-6; D remains unclear. The CDR3 totals 15 residues. Trimming removed 3 bases at V and 10 bases at J, with 19 bases between. Germline CDR1 DFQATT, CDR2 SNEGSKA (reference sequence). The CDR3 sequence is CSARDHGSGRSPLHF. CDR3 DNA sequence: TGCAGTGCTAGGGATCACGGGTCAGGAAGATCACCCCTCCACTTT.

This clonotype was observed at least ten times. This chain uses TRBV7-2 with TRBJ2-1; TRBD1 aligns across 7 bases. The CDR3 extends over 15 amino acids. Germline loops: CDR1 SGHTA, CDR2 FQGNSA. Trimming at V came to 0 bases and at J to 4 bases, leaving 3 bases not matched to a gene. DNA of the CDR3: TGTGCCAGCAGCTTAGCAGGGGGCCTTTACAATGAGCAGTTCTTC. Translated, it gives CASSLAGGLYNEQFF.

The chain recombines TRBV4-1 with TRBJ1-1; weak D call: TRBD1 (6 bases). Looked up from germline, CDR1 is MGHRA and CDR2 is YSYEKL. The CDR3 consists of 16 residues. The germline V and J ends were trimmed by 0 bases and 5 bases, with 16 bases remaining between them. Written as DNA, the CDR3 is TGCGCCAGCAGCCAAGAATCTGGGGGGAGGGGGACTGAAGCTTTCTTT. Its protein is CASSQESGGRGTEAFF.

This rearrangement joins TRBV27 to TRBJ1-1, with D possibly being TRBD1 (6 bases). Germline values: CDR1 MNHEY, CDR2 SMNVEV (reference sequence). V lost 6 bases and J lost 4, with 21 bases in between. The CDR3 covers 16 residues. The CDR3 reads CASRTGTAEWVTEAFF. The CDR3, as DNA: TGTGCCAGCAGAACAGGGACGGCAGAGTGGGTCACTGAAGCTTTCTTT.

On this clonotype itself: A much larger clone differs from this one at a single base, so this may be a read error. This sequence joins TRBV7-6 and TRBJ2-1, with D perhaps matching TRBD2 (6 bases). V was cut by 6 bases and J by 4 bases, with 13 bases left in between. Germline V lookup: CDR1 SGHVS, CDR2 FNYEAQ. The CDR3 extends over 14 amino acids. The CDR3 region is CASRHSGTYNEQFF. In DNA form, the CDR3 reads TGTGCCAGCAGGCACAGTGGGACTTACAATGAGCAGTTCTTC.